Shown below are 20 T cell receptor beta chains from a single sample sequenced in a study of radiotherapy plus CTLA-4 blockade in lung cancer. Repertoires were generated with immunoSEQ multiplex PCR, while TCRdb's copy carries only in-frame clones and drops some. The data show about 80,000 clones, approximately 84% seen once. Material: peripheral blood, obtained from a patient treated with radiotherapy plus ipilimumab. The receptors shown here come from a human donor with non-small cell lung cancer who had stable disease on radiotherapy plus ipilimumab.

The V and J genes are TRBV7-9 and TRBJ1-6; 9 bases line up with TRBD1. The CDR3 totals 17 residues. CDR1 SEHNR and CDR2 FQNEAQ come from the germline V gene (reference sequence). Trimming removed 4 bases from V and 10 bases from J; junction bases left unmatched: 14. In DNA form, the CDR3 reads TGTGCCAGCAGCTCTAGTGACGAACAGGGGGCGAGATCACCCCTCCACTTT. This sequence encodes CASSSSDEQGARSPLHF.

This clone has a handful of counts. The CDR3 coding sequence is TGTGCCAGTACTGACAGGGCTTTTGGCAATCAGCCCCAGCATTTT. It yields the protein CASTDRAFGNQPQHF. The chain joins TRBV19 to TRBJ1-5, with TRBD1 matching over 7 bases. After removal of 7 bases from V and 2 bases from J, the junction contained 8 bases not matched to a gene. CDR3 length equals 15 residues. Germline V CDR1 and CDR2: LNHDA, SQIVND (reference sequence). Filled out from reference TRBV19 and TRBJ1-5, the complete variable domain reads DGGITQSPKYLFRKEGQNVTLSCEQNLNHDAMYWYRQDPGQGLRLIYYSQIVNDFQKGDIAEGYSVSREKKESFPLTVTSAQKNPTAFYLCASTDRAFGNQPQHFGDGTRLSIL.

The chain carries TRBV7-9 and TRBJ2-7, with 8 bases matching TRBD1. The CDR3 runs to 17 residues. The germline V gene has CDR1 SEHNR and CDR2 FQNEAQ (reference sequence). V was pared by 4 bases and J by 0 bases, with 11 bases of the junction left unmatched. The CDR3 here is CASSSQGQAGFSYEQYF. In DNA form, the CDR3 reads TGTGCCAGCAGCTCTCAGGGACAGGCCGGGTTCTCCTACGAGCAGTACTTC.

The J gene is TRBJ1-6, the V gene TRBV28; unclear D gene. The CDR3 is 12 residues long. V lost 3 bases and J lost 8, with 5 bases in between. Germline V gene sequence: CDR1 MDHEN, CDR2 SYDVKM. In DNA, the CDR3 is TGTGCCAGCAGTTTGATGTATTCACCCCTCCACTTT. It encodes CASSLMYSPLHF.

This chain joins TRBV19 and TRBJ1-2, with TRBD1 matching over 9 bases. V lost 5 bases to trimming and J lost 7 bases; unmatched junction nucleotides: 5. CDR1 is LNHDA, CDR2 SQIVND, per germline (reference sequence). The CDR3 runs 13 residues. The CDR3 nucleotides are TGTGCCAGTAGTTACCGGGACAGGGCTGGCTACACCTTC. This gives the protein CASSYRDRAGYTF.

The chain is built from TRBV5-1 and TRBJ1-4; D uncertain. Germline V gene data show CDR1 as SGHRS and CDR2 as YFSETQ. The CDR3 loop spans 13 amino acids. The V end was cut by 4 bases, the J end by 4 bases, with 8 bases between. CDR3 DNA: TGCGCCAGCAGCGACACGTATAATGAAAAACTGTTTTTT. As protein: CASSDTYNEKLFF. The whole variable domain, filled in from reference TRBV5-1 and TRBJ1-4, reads KAGVTQTPRYLIKTRGQQVTLSCSPISGHRSVSWYQQTPGQGLQFLFEYFSETQRNKGNFPGRFSGRQFSNSRSEMNVSTLELGDSALYLCASSDTYNEKLFFGSGTQLSVL.

The CDR3 DNA reads as TGTGCCAGCAGTTACGGACAGGGTCGACAGCCCCAGCATTTT. Protein product: CASSYGQGRQPQHF. The chain employs TRBV28 and TRBJ1-5, with 8 bases lining up with TRBD1. V lost 4 bases to trimming and J lost 7 bases; unmatched junction nucleotides: 6. Germline-derived CDR1 and CDR2 are MDHEN and SYDVKM. CDR3 length: 14 amino acids.

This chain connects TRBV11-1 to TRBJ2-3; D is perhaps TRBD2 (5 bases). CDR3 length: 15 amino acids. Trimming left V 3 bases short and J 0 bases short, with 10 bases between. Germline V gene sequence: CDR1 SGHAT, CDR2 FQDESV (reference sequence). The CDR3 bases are TGTGCCAGCAGCTTTTCGGACTGGAGCACAGATACGCAGTATTTT. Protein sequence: CASSFSDWSTDTQYF.

The CDR3 DNA sequence: TGCGCCAGCAGTGATTCGGACAGGGTTTACGAGCAGTACTTC. Its translation is CASSDSDRVYEQYF. The chain joins TRBV10-1 to TRBJ2-7; 8 bases map to TRBD1. This CDR3 has 14 amino acids. CDR1 and CDR2 from the germline V gene are WNHNN and SYGVQD (reference sequence). The J segment lost 4 bases and the V segment lost 3 bases, leaving 5 bases of the junction unmatched.

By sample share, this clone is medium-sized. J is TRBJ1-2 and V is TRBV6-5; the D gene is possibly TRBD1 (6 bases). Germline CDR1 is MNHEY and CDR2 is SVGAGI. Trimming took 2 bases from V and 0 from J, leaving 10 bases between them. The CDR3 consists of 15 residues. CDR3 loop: CASSYTTGTNYGYTF. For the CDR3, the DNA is TGTGCCAGCAGTTACACCACAGGGACTAACTATGGCTACACCTTC.

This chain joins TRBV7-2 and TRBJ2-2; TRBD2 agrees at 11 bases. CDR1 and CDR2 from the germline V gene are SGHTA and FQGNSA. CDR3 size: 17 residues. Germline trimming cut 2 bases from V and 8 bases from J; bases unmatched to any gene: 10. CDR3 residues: CASSLPGLAGGSGELFF. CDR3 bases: TGTGCCAGCAGCTTACCAGGTCTAGCGGGGGGATCAGGGGAGCTGTTTTTT.

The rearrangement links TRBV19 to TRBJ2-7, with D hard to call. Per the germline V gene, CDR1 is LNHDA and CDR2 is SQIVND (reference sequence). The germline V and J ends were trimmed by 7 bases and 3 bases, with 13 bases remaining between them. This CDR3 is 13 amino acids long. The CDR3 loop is CASKAPGLYEQYF. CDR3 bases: TGTGCCAGTAAAGCCCCAGGTCTCTACGAGCAGTACTTC.

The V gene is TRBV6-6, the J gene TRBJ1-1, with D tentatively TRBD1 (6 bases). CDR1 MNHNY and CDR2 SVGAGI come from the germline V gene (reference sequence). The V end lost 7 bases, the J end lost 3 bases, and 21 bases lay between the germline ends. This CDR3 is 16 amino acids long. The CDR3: CASTNPRGGRYTEAFF. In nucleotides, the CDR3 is TGTGCCAGCACCAACCCGAGGGGGGGCAGGTACACTGAAGCTTTCTTT.

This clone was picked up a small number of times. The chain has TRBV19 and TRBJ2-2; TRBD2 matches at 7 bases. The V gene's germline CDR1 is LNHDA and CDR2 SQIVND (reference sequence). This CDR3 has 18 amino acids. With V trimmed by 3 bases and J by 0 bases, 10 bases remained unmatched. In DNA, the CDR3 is TGTGCCAGTAGTATCCTCCTCATAGCGGGTGCGAACACCGGGGAGCTGTTTTTT. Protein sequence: CASSILLIAGANTGELFF.

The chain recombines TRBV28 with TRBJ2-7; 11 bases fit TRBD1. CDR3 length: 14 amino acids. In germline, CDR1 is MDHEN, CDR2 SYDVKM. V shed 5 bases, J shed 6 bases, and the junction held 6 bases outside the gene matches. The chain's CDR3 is CASSGQGAFSEQYF. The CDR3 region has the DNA TGTGCCAGCAGTGGACAGGGGGCGTTCAGCGAGCAGTACTTC.

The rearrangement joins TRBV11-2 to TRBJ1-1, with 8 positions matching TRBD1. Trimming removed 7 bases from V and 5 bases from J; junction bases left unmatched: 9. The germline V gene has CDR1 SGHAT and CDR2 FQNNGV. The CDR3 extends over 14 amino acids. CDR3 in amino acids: CASTDRGGETEAFF. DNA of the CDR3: TGTGCCAGCACCGACAGGGGAGGGGAGACTGAAGCTTTCTTT.

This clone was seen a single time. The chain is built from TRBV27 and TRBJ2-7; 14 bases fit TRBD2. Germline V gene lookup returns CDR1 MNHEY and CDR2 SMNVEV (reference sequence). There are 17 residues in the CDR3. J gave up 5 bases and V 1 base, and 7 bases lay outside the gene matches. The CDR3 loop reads CASSLLSTSGRANEQYF. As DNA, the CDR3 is TGTGCCAGCAGTTTATTGTCGACTAGCGGGAGGGCCAACGAGCAGTACTTC.

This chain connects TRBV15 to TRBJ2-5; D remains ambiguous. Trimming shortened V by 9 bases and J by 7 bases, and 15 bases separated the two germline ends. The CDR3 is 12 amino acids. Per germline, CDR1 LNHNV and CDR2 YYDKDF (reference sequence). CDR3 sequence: CATADWVGTQYF. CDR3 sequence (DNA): TGTGCCACTGCTGACTGGGTTGGGACCCAGTACTTC.

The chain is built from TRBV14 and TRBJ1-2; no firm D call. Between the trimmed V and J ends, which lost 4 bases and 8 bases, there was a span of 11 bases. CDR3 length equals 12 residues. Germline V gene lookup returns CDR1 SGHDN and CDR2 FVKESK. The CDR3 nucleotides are TGTGCCAGCAGCCGCACCGGGGAGGGCTACACCTTC. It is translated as CASSRTGEGYTF.

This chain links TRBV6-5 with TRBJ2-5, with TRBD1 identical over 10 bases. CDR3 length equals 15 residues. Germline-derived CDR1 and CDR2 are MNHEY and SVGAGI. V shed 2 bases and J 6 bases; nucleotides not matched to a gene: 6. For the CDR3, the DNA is TGTGCCAGCAGTTACGGGGACAGGGGCCGAAAGACCCAGTACTTC. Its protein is CASSYGDRGRKTQYF.